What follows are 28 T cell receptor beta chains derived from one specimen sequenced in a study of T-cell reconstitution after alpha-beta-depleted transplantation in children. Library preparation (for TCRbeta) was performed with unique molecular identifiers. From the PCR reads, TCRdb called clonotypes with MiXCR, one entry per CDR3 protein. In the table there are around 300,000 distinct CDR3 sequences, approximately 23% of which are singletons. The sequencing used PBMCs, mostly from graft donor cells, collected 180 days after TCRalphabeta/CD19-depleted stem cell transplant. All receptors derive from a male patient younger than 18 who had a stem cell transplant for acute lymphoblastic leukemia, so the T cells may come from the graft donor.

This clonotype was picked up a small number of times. CDR3 bases: TGTGCCAGCAGCCAAGGCGCGGCTAGCGGGGGATACGAGCAGTACTTC. Protein sequence: CASSQGAASGGYEQYF. This rearrangement joins TRBV4-2 to TRBJ2-7; 10 bases line up with TRBD2. With 1 base clipped from V and 4 bases from J, the junction kept 7 bases outside the gene matches. The CDR3 totals 16 residues. Germline CDR1 LGHNA, CDR2 YNFKEQ.

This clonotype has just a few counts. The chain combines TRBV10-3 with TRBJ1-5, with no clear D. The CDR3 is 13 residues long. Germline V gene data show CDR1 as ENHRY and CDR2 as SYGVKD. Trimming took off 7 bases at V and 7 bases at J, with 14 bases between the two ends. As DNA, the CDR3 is TGTGCCATCACGGCGGGGTTCGGGCAGCCCCAGCATTTT. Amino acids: CAITAGFGQPQHF.

The CDR3 loop is CSAEHFGGPWTEAFF. The CDR3 nucleotides are TGCAGTGCCGAACACTTTGGGGGGCCGTGGACTGAAGCTTTCTTT. The chain carries TRBV20-1 and TRBJ1-1; TRBD1 is a possible D gene (6 bases). The germline V gene encodes CDR1 DFQATT and CDR2 SNEGSKA (reference sequence). V was pared by 6 bases and J by 5 bases, with 22 bases between. This CDR3 has 15 residues.

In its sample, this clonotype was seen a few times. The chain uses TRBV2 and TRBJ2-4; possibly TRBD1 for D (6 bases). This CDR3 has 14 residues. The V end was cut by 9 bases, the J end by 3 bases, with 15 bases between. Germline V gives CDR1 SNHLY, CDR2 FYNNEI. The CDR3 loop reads CARTDSYYKNIQYF. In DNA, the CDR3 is TGTGCCAGGACGGACAGCTATTACAAAAACATTCAGTACTTC.

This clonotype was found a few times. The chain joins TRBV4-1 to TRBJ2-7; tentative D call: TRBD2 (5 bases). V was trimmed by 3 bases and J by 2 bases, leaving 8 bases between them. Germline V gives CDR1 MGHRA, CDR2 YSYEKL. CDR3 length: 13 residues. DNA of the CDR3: TGCGCCAGCAGCCACGAGGGAGCCTACGAGCAGTACTTC. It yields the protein CASSHEGAYEQYF.

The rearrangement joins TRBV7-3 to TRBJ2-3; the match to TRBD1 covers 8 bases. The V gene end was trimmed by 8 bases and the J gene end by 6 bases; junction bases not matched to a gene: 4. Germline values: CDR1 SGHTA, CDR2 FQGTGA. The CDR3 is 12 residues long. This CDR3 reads CASGQGGDTQYF. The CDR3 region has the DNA TGTGCCAGCGGACAGGGCGGGGATACGCAGTATTTT.

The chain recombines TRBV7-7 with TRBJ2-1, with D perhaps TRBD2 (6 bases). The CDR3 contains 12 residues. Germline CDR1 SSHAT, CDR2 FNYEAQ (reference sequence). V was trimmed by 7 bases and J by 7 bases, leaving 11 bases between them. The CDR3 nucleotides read TGTGCCAGCATGGGACTCGCTAATGAGCAGTTCTTC. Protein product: CASMGLANEQFF.

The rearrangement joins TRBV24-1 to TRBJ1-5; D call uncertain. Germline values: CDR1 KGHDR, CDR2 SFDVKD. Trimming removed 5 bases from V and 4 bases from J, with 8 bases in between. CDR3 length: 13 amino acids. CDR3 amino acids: CATSADGNQPQHF. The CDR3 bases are TGTGCCACCAGTGCTGACGGTAATCAGCCCCAGCATTTT.

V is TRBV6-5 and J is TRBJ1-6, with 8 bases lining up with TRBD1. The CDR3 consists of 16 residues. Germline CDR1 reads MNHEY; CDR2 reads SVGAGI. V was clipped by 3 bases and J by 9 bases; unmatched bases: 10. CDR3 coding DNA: TGTGCCAGCAGTTATGAGCGGACAGGGTGGACTTCACCCCTCCACTTT. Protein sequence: CASSYERTGWTSPLHF.

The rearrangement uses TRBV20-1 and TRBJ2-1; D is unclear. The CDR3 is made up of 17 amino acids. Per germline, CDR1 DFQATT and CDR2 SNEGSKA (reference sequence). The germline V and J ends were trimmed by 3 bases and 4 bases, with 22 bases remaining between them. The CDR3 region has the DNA TGCAGTGCTAGCGGTAACTCGGCTAACCGCGTTTACAATGAGCAGTTCTTC. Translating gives CSASGNSANRVYNEQFF.

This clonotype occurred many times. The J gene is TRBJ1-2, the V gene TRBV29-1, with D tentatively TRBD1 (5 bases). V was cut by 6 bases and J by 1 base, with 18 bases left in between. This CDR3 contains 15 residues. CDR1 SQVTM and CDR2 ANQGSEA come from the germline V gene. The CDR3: CSVENRDGYNYGYTF. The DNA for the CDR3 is TGCAGCGTCGAAAACCGGGACGGCTATAACTATGGCTACACCTTC.

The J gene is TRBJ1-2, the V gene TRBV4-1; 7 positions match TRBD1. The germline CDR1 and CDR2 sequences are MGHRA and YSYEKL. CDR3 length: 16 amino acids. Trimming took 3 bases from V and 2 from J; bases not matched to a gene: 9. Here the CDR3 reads CASSHDRQGRNYGYTF. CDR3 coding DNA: TGCGCCAGCAGCCATGACAGACAGGGAAGGAACTATGGCTACACCTTC.

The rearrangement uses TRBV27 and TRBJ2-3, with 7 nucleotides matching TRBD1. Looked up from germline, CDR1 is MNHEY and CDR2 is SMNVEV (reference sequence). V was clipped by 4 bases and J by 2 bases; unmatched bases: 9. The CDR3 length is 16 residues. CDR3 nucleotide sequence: TGTGCCAGCAGTTGGGGGACAGTTAGCACCACAGATACGCAGTATTTT. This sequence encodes CASSWGTVSTTDTQYF.

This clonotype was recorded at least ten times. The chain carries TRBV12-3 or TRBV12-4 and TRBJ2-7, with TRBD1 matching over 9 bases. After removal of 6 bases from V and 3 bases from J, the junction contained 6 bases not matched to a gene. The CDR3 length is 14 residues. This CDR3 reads CASRASGQGYEQYF. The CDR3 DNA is TGTGCCAGCAGGGCCTCGGGACAGGGCTACGAGCAGTACTTC.

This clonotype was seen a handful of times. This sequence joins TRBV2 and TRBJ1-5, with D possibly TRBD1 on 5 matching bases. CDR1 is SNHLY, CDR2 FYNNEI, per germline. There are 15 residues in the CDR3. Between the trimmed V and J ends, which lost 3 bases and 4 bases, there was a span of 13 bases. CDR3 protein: CASSDAGIRNQPQHF. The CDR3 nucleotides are TGTGCCAGCAGTGACGCAGGGATCAGAAATCAGCCCCAGCATTTT.

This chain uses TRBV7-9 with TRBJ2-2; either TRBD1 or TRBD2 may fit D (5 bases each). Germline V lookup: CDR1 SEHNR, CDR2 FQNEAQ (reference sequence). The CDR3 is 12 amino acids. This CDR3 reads CAYPGRTGELFF. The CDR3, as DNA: TGTGCATACCCGGGGCGGACCGGGGAGCTGTTTTTT.

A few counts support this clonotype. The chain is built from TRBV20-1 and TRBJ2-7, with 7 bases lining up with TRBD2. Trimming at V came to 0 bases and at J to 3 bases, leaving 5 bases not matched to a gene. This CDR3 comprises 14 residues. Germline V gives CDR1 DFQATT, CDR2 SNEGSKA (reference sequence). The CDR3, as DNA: TGCAGTGCTAGAGAGCTCACTAGCGTCTACGAGCAGTACTTC. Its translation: CSARELTSVYEQYF.

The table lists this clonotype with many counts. CDR3 nucleotide sequence: TGCGCCAGCAGCCAAGCTCCGAACAGTTACTATGGCTACACCTTC. It translates to CASSQAPNSYYGYTF. This chain uses TRBV4-1 with TRBJ1-2; the D is unclear. The germline V gene has CDR1 MGHRA and CDR2 YSYEKL. V lost 1 base and J 3 bases, leaving 12 bases between the germline ends. This CDR3 comprises 15 residues.

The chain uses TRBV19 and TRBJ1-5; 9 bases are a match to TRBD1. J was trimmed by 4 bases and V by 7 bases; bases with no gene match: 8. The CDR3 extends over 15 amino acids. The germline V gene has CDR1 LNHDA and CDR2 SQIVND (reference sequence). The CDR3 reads CASTGTGKLNQPQHF. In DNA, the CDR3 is TGTGCCAGTACCGGGACAGGGAAACTGAATCAGCCCCAGCATTTT.

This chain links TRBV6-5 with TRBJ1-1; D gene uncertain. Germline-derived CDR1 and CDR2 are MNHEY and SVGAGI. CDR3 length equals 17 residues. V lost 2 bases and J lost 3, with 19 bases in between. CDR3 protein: CASSYVFGSGIDTEAFF. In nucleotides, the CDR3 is TGTGCCAGCAGTTACGTCTTTGGATCGGGCATTGACACTGAAGCTTTCTTT.

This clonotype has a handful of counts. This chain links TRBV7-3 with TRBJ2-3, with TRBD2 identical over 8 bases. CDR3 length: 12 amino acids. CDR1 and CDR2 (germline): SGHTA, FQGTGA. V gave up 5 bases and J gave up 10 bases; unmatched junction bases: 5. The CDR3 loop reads CASSHTSGAQYF. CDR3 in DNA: TGTGCCAGCAGCCATACTAGCGGAGCGCAGTATTTT.

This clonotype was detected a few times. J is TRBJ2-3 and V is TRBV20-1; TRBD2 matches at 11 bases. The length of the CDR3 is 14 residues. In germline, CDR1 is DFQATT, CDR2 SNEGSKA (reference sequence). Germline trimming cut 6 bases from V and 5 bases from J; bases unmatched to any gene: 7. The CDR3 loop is CSAKDGLAGDTQYF. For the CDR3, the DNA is TGCAGTGCCAAGGACGGACTAGCGGGAGATACGCAGTATTTT.

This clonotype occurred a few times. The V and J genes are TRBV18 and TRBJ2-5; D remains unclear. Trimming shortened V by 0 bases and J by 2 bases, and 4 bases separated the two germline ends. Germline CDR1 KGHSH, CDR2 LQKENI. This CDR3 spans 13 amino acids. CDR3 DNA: TGTGCCAGCTCACCACCGACGCAAGAGACCCAGTACTTC. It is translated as CASSPPTQETQYF.

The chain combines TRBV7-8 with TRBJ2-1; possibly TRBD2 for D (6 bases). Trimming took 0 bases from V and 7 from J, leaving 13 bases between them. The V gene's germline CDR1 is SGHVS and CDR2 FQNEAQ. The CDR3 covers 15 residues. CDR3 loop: CASSLARLVVNEQFF. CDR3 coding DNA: TGTGCCAGCAGCTTAGCGAGACTAGTAGTGAATGAGCAGTTCTTC. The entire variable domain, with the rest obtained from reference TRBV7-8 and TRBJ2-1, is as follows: GAGVSQSPRYKVAKRGQDVALRCDPISGHVSLFWYQQALGQGPEFLTYFQNEAQLDKSGLPSDRFFAERPEGSVSTLKIQRTQQEDSAVYLCASSLARLVVNEQFFGPGTRLTVL.

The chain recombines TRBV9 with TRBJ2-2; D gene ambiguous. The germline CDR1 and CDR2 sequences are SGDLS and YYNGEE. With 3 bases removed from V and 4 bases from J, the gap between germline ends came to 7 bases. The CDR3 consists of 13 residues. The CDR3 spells CASSEWRTGELFF. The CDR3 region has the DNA TGTGCCAGCAGCGAGTGGCGCACCGGGGAGCTGTTTTTT.

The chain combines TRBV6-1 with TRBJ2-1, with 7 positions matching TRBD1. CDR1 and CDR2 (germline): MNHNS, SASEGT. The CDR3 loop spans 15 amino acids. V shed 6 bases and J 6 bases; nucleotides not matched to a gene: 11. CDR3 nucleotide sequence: TGTGCCAGCAGCAGTGTGCAGGGGGTATTCAATGAGCAGTTCTTC. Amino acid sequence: CASSSVQGVFNEQFF.

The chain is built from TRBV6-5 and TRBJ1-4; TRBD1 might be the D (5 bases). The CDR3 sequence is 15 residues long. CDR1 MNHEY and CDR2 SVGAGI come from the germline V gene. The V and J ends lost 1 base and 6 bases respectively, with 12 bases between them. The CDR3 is CASSYWGLGDEKLFF. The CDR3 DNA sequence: TGTGCCAGCAGTTACTGGGGGTTAGGGGATGAAAAACTGTTTTTT.

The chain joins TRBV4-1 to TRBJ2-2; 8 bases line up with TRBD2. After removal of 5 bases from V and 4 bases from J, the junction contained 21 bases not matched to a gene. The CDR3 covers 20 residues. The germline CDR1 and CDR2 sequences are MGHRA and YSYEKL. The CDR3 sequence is CASSSRTPGGKRETTGELFF. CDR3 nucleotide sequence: TGCGCCAGCAGCTCCCGGACGCCTGGGGGGAAGCGGGAGACCACCGGGGAGCTGTTTTTT.